The 5 T cell receptor beta chains listed next were all sequenced from one sample in a study of T cells expressing NK-cell markers. TCRdb reprocessed the 5' RACE reads and reports one entry per CDR3 protein, with no DNA. The sample holds 400,000 to 500,000 distinct CDR3 sequences. What was sequenced was blood T cells: a sorted CD56 or NKG2C T cell subset, CD4+ or CD8+ T cells, or bulk PBMC T cells (not recorded which). The receptors shown here come from a woman between 18 and 70 years old in good health.

This rearrangement joins TRBV28 to TRBJ1-1. The germline V gene encodes CDR1 MDHEN and CDR2 SYDVKM. This CDR3 region has 13 residues. The CDR3 region is CASSLGSLGVAFF.

The chain links TRBV5-1 to TRBJ2-2; absent DNA, TCRdb's TRBD1 call cannot be checked. The CDR3 runs 17 residues. Germline V gene data show CDR1 as SGHRS and CDR2 as YFSETQ. CDR3 residues: CASSPVPRQGANGELFF.

This chain connects TRBV28 to TRBJ1-2; with no DNA, the TCRdb D assignment of TRBD1 cannot be verified. Germline V gene sequence: CDR1 MDHEN, CDR2 SYDVKM. The CDR3 extends over 13 amino acids. This CDR3 is CASSLETGVGYTF.

J is TRBJ2-5 and V is TRBV12-3 or TRBV12-4; TCRdb lists TRBD1, though no DNA is available to test this call. The CDR3 extends over 18 amino acids. CDR3 protein: CASSLNFFRDRAPETQYF.

The chain is built from TRBV27 and TRBJ2-2; absent DNA, TCRdb's TRBD2 call cannot be checked. Germline lookup yields CDR1 MNHEY and CDR2 SMNVEV (reference sequence). This CDR3 comprises 19 residues. The CDR3 loop reads CASSLRGGRSDSNTGELFF.